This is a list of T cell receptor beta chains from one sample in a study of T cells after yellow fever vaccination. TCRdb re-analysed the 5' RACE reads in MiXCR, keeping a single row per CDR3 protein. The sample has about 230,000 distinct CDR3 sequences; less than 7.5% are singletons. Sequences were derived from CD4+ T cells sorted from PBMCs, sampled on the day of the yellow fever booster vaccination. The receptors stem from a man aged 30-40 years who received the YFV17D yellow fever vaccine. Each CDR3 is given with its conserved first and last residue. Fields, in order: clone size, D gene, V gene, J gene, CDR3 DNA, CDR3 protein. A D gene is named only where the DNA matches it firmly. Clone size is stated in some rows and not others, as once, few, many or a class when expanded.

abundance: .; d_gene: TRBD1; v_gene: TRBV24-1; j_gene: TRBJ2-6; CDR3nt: TGTGCCACCAGTGCTCCAGGGGGCGCAAGCTCTGGGGCCAACGTCCTGACTTTC; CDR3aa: CATSAPGGASSGANVLTF
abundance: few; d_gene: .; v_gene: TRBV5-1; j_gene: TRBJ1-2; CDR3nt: TGCGCCAGCGGGAGTCAGGACTACAACTATGGCTACACCTTC; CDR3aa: CASGSQDYNYGYTF
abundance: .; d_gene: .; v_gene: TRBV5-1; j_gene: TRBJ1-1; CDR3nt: TGCGCCAGCAGCTTGGCACAGACCCTGAACACTGAAGCTTTCTTT; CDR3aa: CASSLAQTLNTEAFF
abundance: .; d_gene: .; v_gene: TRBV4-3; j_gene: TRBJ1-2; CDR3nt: TGCGCCAGCAGCCAAGACTTACACAGCTATGGCTACACCTTC; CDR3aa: CASSQDLHSYGYTF
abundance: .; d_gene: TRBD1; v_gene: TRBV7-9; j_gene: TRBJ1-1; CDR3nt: TGTGCCAGCAGCAGGACAGGGGGCACGAACACTGAAGCTTTCTTT; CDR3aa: CASSRTGGTNTEAFF
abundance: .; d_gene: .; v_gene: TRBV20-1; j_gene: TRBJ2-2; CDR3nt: TGCAGTGCTAGACCCCTGTCCCCCGGAGGGACCGGGGAGCTGTTTTTT; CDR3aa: CSARPLSPGGTGELFF
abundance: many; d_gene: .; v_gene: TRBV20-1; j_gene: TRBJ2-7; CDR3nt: TGCAGTGCTAGAGAAGGCGGGCAGGGTTCCCACGAGCAGTACTTC; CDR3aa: CSAREGGQGSHEQYF
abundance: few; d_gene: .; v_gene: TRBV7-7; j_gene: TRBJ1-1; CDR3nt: TGTGCCAGCAGCGCCCTCCCTAGGGGGGCCACTGAAGCTTTCTTT; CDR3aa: CASSALPRGATEAFF
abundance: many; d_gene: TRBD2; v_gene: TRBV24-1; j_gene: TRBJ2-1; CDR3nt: TGTGCCACCAGTGATTTGAGTTCTAGCGGGAGCAATGAGCAGTTCTTC; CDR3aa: CATSDLSSSGSNEQFF
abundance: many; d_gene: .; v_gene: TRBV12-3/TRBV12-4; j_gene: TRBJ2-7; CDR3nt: TGTGCCAGCAGTTTTGGCGGGGCCCGATACGAGCAGTACTTC; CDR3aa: CASSFGGARYEQYF
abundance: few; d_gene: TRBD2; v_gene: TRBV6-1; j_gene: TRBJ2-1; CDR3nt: TGTGCCAGTACCGGGGGACTAGCGGGAGTGGGGGAGCAGTTCTTC; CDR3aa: CASTGGLAGVGEQFF